This passage covers 13 T cell receptor beta chains from one sample sequenced in a study of blood T cells in healthy people across ages. A J-beta primer mix and a sample-barcoded 5' primer were used in a second PCR of roughly 7 to 12 cycles. In TCRdb, the 5' RACE reads were re-called with MiXCR into one record per CDR3 protein. The repertoire holds about 800,000 distinct CDR3 sequences, with roughly 64% as singletons. Specimen: blood. These receptor sequences come from a man in his thirties or forties in good health.

The chain has TRBV6-6 and TRBJ1-5, with D unresolved. CDR1 and CDR2 from the germline V gene are MNHNY and SVGAGI (reference sequence). The CDR3 is 17 amino acids. V lost 2 bases and J 4 bases, leaving 18 bases between the germline ends. The chain's CDR3 is CASSYHGSVSGNQPQHF. For the CDR3, the DNA is TGTGCCAGCAGTTACCATGGGTCGGTGTCGGGTAATCAGCCCCAGCATTTT.

V gene TRBV21-1 combines with J gene TRBJ2-5. The J call may be mistaken, given a closer DNA end match to TRBJ2-7. TRBV21-1 represents a pseudogene. The CDR3 consists of 16 residues. Written as DNA, the CDR3 is TGTGCCAGCACCCCAAGTTCCCATATCAACTCCTACGAGCAGTACTTC. It codes for CASTPSSHINSYEQYF.

The V gene is TRBV7-2, the J gene TRBJ2-5; D gene ambiguous. CDR1 and CDR2 (germline): SGHTA, FQGNSA. There are 14 residues in the CDR3. Trimming removed 5 bases at V and 2 bases at J, with 12 bases between. CDR3 in amino acids: CASSSTTVQETQYF. CDR3 bases: TGTGCCAGCAGCAGCACGACGGTACAAGAGACCCAGTACTTC. Variable domain in full (rest from reference TRBV7-2 and TRBJ2-5): GAGVSQSPSNKVTEKGKDVELRCDPISGHTALYWYRQSLGQGLEFLIYFQGNSAPDKSGLPSDRFSAERTGGSVSTLTIQRTQQEDSAVYLCASSSTTVQETQYFGPGTRLLVL.

The CDR3 region is CASSETGPHEQYF. The DNA for the CDR3 is TGCGCCAGCAGTGAGACAGGCCCCCACGAGCAGTACTTC. The chain employs TRBV10-2 and TRBJ2-7; D is perhaps TRBD1 (5 bases). The germline V gene has CDR1 WSHSY and CDR2 SAAADI. The V end was cut by 2 bases, the J end by 5 bases, with 10 bases between. CDR3 length: 13 residues.

The V call is TRBV7-2, the J call TRBJ2-1; TRBD2 might be the D (5 bases). V was clipped by 5 bases and J by 3 bases, with 14 bases between them. The CDR3 contains 15 residues. The germline V gene has CDR1 SGHTA and CDR2 FQGNSA. CDR3 in DNA: TGTGCCAGCAGCCCCATCTCTAGCAACTACAATGAGCAGTTCTTC. Amino acid sequence: CASSPISSNYNEQFF.

The chain recombines TRBV20-1 with TRBJ2-5; D gene ambiguous. V was clipped by 3 bases and J by 11 bases, with 13 bases between them. CDR1 is DFQATT, CDR2 SNEGSKA, per germline (reference sequence). The CDR3 consists of 11 residues. The CDR3 spells CSASARRVQYF. CDR3 sequence (DNA): TGCAGTGCTAGCGCCAGAAGGGTGCAGTACTTC.

About this clonotype itself: One junction end does not reproduce the germline sequence, and a read error may be involved. V usage is TRBV7-7 and J usage is TRBJ2-5, with 14 bases fitting TRBD2. This CDR3 is built from 16 residues. Germline V gives CDR1 SSHAT, CDR2 FNYEAQ (reference sequence). CDR3 nucleotides: TGTGCTAGCAGCTTGGGACTAGCGGGAGCTCAAGAGACCCAGTACTTC. Translating gives CASSLGLAGAQETQYF. Together with reference TRBV7-7 and TRBJ2-5, the CDR3 gives the full variable domain: GAGVSQSPRYKVTKRGQDVTLRCDPISSHATLYWYQQALGQGPEFLTYFNYEAQPDKSGLPSDRFSAERPEGSISTLTIQRTEQRDSAMYRCASSLGLAGAQETQYFGPGTRLLVL.

This chain connects TRBV12-3 or TRBV12-4 to TRBJ1-4, with D tentatively TRBD1 (5 bases). Trimming left V 2 bases short and J 10 bases short, with 11 bases between. The length of the CDR3 is 13 residues. CDR3 sequence (DNA): TGTGCCAGCAGTTTACAGGGAGGTGGAAAACTGTTTTTT. Amino acids: CASSLQGGGKLFF.

This clonotype was observed a few times. The chain carries TRBV5-1 and TRBJ2-7, with 8 bases fitting TRBD1. V shed 1 base and J 3 bases; nucleotides not matched to a gene: 6. Germline assignment: CDR1 SGHRS and CDR2 YFSETQ. The CDR3 sequence is 15 residues long. The CDR3 DNA sequence: TGCGCCAGCAGCTTGACCGGGACAGGATACTACGAGCAGTACTTC. As protein: CASSLTGTGYYEQYF.

V is TRBV4-2 and J is TRBJ1-5, with TRBD1 as a possible D gene (5 bases). Per germline, CDR1 LGHNA and CDR2 YNFKEQ. V lost 0 bases, J lost 0 bases, and 24 bases lay in between. CDR3 length: 21 residues. The CDR3 sequence: CASSQEHSYEGTRYSNQPQHF. Here the CDR3 DNA reads TGTGCCAGCAGCCAAGAACATTCGTATGAGGGGACCCGATATAGCAATCAGCCCCAGCATTTT.

In this sample, this clonotype turned up a few times. This chain uses TRBV4-3 with TRBJ2-1; no firm D call. The CDR3 length is 14 residues. Germline lookup yields CDR1 LGHNA and CDR2 YSLEER. Trimming removed 1 base at V and 9 bases at J, with 13 bases between. The CDR3 protein is CASSQVSSGTEQFF. In nucleotides, the CDR3 is TGCGCCAGCAGCCAAGTTAGTTCGGGTACTGAGCAGTTCTTC.

The V gene is TRBV7-2, the J gene TRBJ2-7; perhaps TRBD1 as D (6 bases). V dropped 5 bases and J dropped 4 bases, with 9 bases sitting between them. The CDR3 spans 12 residues. The V gene's germline CDR1 is SGHTA and CDR2 FQGNSA. The CDR3 bases are TGTGCCAGCAGCGGTGACAGGTACGAGCAGTACTTC. This gives the protein CASSGDRYEQYF. Filled out from reference TRBV7-2 and TRBJ2-7, the complete variable domain reads GAGVSQSPSNKVTEKGKDVELRCDPISGHTALYWYRQSLGQGLEFLIYFQGNSAPDKSGLPSDRFSAERTGGSVSTLTIQRTQQEDSAVYLCASSGDRYEQYFGPGTRLTVT.

The chain carries TRBV12-3 or TRBV12-4 and TRBJ1-1, with D perhaps matching TRBD1 (5 bases). The CDR3 totals 14 residues. V shed 6 bases and J shed 3 bases, with 14 bases lying between them. The CDR3: CASSYYGGDTEAFF. The CDR3 nucleotides read TGTGCCAGCAGCTATTACGGGGGGGACACTGAAGCTTTCTTT.